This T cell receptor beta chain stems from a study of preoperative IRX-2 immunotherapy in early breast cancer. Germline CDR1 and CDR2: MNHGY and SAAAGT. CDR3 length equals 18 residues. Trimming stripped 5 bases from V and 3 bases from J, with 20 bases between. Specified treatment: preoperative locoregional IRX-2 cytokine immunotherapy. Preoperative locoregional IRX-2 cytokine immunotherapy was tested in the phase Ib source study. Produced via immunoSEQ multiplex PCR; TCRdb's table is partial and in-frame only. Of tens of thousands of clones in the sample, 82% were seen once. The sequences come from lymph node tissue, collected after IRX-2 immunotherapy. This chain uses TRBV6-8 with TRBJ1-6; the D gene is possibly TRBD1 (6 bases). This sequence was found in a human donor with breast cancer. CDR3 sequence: CASSPGPDRVNYNSPLHF. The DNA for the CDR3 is TGTGCCAGCAGTCCTGGCCCGGACAGAGTTAACTATAATTCACCCCTCCACTTT.